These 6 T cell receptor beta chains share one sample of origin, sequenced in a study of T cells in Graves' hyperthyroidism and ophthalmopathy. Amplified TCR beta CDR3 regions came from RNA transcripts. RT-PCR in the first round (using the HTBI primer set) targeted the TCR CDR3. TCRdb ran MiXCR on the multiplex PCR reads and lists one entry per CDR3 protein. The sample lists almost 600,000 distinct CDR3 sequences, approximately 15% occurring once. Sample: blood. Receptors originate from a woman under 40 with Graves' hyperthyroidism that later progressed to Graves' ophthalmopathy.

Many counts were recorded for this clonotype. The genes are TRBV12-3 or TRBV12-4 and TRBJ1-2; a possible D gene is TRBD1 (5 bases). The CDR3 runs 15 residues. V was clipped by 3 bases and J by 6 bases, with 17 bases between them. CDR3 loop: CASSFETRGRNGYTF. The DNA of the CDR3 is TGTGCCAGCAGTTTCGAAACCCGGGGCAGAAATGGCTACACCTTC.

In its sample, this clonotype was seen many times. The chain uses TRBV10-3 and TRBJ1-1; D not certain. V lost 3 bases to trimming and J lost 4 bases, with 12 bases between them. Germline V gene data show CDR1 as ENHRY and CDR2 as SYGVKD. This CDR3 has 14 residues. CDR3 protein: CAISEMAVGTEAFF. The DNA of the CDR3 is TGTGCCATCAGTGAAATGGCTGTTGGCACTGAAGCTTTCTTT.

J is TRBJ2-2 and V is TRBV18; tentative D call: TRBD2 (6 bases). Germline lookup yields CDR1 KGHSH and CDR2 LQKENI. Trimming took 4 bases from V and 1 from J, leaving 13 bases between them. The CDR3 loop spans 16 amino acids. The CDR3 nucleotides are TGTGCCAGCTCACTACGGGGAGGACAGAACACCGGGGAGCTGTTTTTT. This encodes CASSLRGGQNTGELFF.

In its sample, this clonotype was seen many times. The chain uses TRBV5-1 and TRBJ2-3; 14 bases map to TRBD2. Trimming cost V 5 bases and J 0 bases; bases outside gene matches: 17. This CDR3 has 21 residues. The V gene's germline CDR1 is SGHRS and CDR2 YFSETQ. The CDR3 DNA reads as TGCGCCAGCAGTTGGCCTACCCCGGGACTAGCGGGAGCTACTAGCACAGATACGCAGTATTTT. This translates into CASSWPTPGLAGATSTDTQYF.

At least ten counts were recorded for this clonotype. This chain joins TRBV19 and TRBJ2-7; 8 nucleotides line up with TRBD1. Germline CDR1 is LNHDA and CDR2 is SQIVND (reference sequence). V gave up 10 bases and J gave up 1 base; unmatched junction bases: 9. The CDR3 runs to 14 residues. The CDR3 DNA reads TGTGCCACCAACCGGGGGACAGGTTCCTACGAGCAGTACTTC. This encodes CATNRGTGSYEQYF.

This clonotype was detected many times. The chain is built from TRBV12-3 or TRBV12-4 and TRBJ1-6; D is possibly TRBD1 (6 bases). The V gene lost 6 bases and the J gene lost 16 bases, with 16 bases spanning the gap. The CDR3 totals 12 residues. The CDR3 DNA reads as TGTGCCAGCAGATCCGGGACAAGACCTCTCCACTTT. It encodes CASRSGTRPLHF.